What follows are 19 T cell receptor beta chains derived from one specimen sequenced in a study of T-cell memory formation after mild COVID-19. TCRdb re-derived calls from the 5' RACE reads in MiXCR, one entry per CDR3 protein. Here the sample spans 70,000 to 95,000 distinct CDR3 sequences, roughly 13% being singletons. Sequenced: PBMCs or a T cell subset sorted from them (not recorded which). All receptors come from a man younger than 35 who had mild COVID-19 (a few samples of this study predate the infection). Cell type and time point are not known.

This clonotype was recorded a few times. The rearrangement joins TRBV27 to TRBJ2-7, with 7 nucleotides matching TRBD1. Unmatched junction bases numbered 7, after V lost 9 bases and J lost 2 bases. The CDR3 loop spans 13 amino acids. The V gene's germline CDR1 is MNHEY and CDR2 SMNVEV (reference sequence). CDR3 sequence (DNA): TGTGCCAGAAAACGGACAGGCACCTACGAGCAGTACGTC. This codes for CARKRTGTYEQYV.

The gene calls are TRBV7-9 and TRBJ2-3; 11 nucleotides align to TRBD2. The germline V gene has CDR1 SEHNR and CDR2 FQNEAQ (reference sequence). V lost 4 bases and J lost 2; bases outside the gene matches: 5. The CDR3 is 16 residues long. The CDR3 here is CASSSLAGGITDTQYF. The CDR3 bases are TGTGCCAGCAGCTCCTTAGCGGGGGGGATCACAGATACGCAGTATTTT.

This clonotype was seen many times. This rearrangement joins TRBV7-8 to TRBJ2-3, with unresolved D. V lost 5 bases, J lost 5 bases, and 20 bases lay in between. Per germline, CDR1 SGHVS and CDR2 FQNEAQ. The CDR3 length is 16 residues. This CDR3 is CASSGDPLPSGDTQYF. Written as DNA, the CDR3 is TGTGCCAGCAGCGGCGACCCACTCCCTTCCGGAGATACGCAGTATTTT.

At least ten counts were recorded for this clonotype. DNA for the CDR3: TGTGCCAGCAGCCAGGAGACTAGCGGGGGGTACGAGCAGTACTTC. This sequence encodes CASSQETSGGYEQYF. V is TRBV4-2 and J is TRBJ2-7, with 13 bases identical to TRBD2. The CDR3 is 15 residues long. Trimming took 3 bases from V and 4 from J; bases not matched to a gene: 3. The germline V gene has CDR1 LGHNA and CDR2 YNFKEQ.

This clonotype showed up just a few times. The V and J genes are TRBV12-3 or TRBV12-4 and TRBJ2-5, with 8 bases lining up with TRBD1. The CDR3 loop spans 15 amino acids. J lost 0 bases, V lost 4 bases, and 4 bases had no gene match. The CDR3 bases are TGTGCCAGCAGTTCCCGGGACAGGTACCAAGAGACCCAGTACTTC. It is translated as CASSSRDRYQETQYF.

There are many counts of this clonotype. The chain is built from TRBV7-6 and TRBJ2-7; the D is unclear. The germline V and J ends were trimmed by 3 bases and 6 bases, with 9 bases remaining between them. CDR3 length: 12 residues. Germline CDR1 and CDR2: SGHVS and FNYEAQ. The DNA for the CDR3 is TGTGCCAGCAGCTTGTGGGGTCGCGAGCAGTACTTC. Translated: CASSLWGREQYF.

The CDR3 DNA reads TGTGCCAGCAGCCAAGGGGCAGGGGAAGCGGATACGCAGTATTTT. Translating gives CASSQGAGEADTQYF. The chain is built from TRBV3-1 and TRBJ2-3; tentative D call: TRBD1 (6 bases). CDR1 and CDR2 (germline): LGHDT, YNNKEL (reference sequence). V gave up 1 base and J gave up 6 bases, with 14 bases separating them. The CDR3 covers 15 residues.

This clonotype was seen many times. CDR3 residues: CASSFIAGAYEQYF. DNA for the CDR3: TGTGCCAGCAGTTTTATCGCAGGGGCCTACGAGCAGTACTTC. The chain uses TRBV12-3 or TRBV12-4 and TRBJ2-7; TRBD1 is a possible D gene (6 bases). Deletions cut 3 bases from V and 2 bases from J, with 11 bases between. CDR3 length: 14 amino acids.

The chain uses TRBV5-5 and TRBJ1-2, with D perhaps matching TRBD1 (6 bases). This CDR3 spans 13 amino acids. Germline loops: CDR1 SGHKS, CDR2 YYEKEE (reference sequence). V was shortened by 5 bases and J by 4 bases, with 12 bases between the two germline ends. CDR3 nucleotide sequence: TGTGCCAGCAGTCCAGGGGATGTCTATGGCTACACCTTC. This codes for CASSPGDVYGYTF.

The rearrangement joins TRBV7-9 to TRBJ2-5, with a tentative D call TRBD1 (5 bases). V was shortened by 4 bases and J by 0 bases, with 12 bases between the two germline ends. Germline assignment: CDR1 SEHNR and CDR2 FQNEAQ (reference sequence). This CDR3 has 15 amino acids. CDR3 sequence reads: CASSYRQLYQETQYF. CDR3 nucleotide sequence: TGTGCCAGCAGCTATCGACAGCTTTACCAAGAGACCCAGTACTTC.

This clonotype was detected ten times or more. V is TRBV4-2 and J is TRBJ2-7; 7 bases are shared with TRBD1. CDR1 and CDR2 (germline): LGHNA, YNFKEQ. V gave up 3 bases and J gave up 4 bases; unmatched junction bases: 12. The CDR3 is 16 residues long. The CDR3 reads CASSQVEVGGWYEQYF. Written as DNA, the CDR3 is TGTGCCAGCAGCCAGGTCGAGGTAGGGGGCTGGTACGAGCAGTACTTC.

The CDR3 reads CSARDTPASSNSPLHF. The CDR3 DNA sequence: TGCAGTGCTAGAGATACCCCGGCCTCTTCAAATTCACCCCTCCACTTT. The chain recombines TRBV20-1 with TRBJ1-6; no reliable D call. CDR1 DFQATT and CDR2 SNEGSKA come from the germline V gene (reference sequence). The CDR3 totals 16 residues. Trimming removed 0 bases at V and 7 bases at J, with 16 bases between.

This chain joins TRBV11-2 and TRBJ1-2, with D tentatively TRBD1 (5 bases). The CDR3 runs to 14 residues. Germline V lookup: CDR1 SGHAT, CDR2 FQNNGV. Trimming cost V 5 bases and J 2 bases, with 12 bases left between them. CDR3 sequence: CASSPPGINYGYTF. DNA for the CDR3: TGTGCCAGCAGCCCACCAGGGATCAACTATGGCTACACCTTC.

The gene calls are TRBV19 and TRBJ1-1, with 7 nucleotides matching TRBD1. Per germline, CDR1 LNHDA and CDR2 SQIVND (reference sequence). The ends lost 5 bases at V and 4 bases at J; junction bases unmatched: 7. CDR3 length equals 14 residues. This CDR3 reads CASSAPGGGTEAFF. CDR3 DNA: TGTGCCAGTAGTGCCCCAGGGGGGGGCACTGAAGCTTTCTTT.

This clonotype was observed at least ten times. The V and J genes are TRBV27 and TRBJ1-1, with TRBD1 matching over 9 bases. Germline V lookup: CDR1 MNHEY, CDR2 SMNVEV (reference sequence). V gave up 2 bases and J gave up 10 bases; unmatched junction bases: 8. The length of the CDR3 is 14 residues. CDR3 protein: CASSLNTGGRVAFF. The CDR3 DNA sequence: TGTGCCAGCAGTTTAAACACAGGGGGCAGGGTAGCTTTCTTT.

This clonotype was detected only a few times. The chain's CDR3 is CASSEVTMETQYF. CDR3 in DNA: TGTGCCAGCAGTGAAGTGACCATGGAGACCCAGTACTTC. The chain employs TRBV2 and TRBJ2-5, with D hard to call. Germline V gene data show CDR1 as SNHLY and CDR2 as FYNNEI. This CDR3 is built from 13 residues. The V gene lost 1 base and the J gene lost 5 bases, with 8 bases spanning the gap. Filled out from reference TRBV2 and TRBJ2-5, the complete variable domain reads EPEVTQTPSHQVTQMGQEVILRCVPISNHLYFYWYRQILGQKVEFLVSFYNNEISEKSEIFDDQFSVERPDGSNFTLKIRSTKLEDSAMYFCASSEVTMETQYFGPGTRLLVL.

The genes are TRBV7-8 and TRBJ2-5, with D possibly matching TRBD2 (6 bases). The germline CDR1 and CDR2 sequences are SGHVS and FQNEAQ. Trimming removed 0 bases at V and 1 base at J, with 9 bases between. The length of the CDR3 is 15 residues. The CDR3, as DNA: TGTGCCAGCAGCTTAGCTGGGGGGACCCAAGAGACCCAGTACTTC. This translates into CASSLAGGTQETQYF.

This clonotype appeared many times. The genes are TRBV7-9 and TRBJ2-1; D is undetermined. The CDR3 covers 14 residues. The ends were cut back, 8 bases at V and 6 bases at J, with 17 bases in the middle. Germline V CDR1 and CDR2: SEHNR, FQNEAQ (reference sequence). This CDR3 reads CASSVVLGVNEQFF. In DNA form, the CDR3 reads TGTGCCAGCTCAGTTGTTTTGGGTGTCAATGAGCAGTTCTTC.

The CDR3 nucleotides are TGTGCCAGCAGCTTTCTGACAGGGGTGAACTATGGCTACACCTTC. It specifies CASSFLTGVNYGYTF. The chain recombines TRBV7-6 with TRBJ1-2; 8 positions agree with TRBD1. Germline V lookup: CDR1 SGHVS, CDR2 FNYEAQ. The ends lost 3 bases at V and 2 bases at J; junction bases unmatched: 5. The CDR3 runs 15 residues.